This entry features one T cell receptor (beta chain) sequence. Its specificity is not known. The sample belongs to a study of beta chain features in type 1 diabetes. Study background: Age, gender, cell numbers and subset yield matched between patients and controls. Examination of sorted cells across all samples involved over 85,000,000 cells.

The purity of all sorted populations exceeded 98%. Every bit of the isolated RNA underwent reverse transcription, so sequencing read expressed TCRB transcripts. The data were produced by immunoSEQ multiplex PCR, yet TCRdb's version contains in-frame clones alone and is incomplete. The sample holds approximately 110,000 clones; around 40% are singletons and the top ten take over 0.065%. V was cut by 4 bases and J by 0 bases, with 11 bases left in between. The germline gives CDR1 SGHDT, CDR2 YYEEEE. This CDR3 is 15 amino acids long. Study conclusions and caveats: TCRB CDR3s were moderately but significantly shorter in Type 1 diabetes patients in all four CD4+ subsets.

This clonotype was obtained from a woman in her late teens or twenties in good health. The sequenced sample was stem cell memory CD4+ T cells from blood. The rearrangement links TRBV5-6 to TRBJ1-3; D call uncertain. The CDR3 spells CASSRTGSSGNTIYF. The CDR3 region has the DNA TGTGCCAGCAGCCGGACGGGAAGCTCTGGAAACACCATATATTTT.